The T cell receptor beta chain under discussion was sequenced for a study of blood T cell repertoires in COVID-19. Study-wide background: Both acute and convalescent COVID-19 samples were obtained from the United States, Italy and Spain.

Original analysis: Estimated nucleated cell counts came from reference gene primer amplification. Clones were read by immunoSEQ multiplex PCR, and TCRdb kept only the in-frame ones, dropping some. V, J and clone size are those of that table, while D and trimming were read from the DNA. The table lists 73,000 or so clones, about nine tenths of them singletons. CDR1 is ENHRY and CDR2 is SYGVKD in the germline V gene. CDR3 length: 14 amino acids. Germline trimming cut 11 bases from V and 1 base from J; bases unmatched to any gene: 3. The sample consisted of peripheral blood. This TCR derives from a human donor with active COVID-19. The donor label of this sample is uncertain. This chain joins TRBV10-3 and TRBJ2-1; 12 nucleotides match TRBD2. For the CDR3, the DNA is TGTGCCGTCGGACTAGCGGGATCCTACAATGAGCAGTTCTTC. This codes for CAVGLAGSYNEQFF.